This T cell receptor (beta chain) was observed in a study of blood T cell repertoires in COVID-19. The table came from immunoSEQ multiplex PCR; TCRdb's copy has only in-frame clones and leaves some out. The sample lists 250,000 to 300,000 clones; about nine tenths were seen once. The CDR3 contains 15 residues. Looked up from germline, CDR1 is LGHDT and CDR2 is YNNKEL (reference sequence). V was pared by 4 bases and J by 3 bases, with 9 bases of the junction left unmatched. This chain connects TRBV3-1 (or the pseudogene TRBV3-2) to TRBJ2-7; 7 nucleotides line up with TRBD1. This clonotype originated in a man younger than 35 who had recovered from COVID-19. Sequenced input: PBMCs or T cells enriched from blood (not recorded which). The CDR3 DNA reads TGTGCCAGCAGCCCCTCACAGGGGAGTAACTACGAGCAGTACTTC. It translates to CASSPSQGSNYEQYF.